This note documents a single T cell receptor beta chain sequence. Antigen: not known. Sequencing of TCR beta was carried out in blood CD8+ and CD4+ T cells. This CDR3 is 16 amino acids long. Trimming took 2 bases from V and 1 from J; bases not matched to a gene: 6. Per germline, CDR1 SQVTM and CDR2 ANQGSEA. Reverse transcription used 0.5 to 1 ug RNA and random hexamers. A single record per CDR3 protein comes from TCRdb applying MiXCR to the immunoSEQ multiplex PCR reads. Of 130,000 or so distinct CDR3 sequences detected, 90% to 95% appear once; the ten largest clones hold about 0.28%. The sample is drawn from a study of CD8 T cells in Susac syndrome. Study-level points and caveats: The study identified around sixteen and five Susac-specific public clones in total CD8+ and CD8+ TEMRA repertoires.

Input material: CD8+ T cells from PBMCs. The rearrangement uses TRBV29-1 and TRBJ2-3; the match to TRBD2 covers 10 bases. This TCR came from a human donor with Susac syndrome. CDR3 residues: CSVEPGTSGGTDTQYF. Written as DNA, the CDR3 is TGCAGCGTTGAACCCGGTACTAGCGGGGGCACAGATACGCAGTATTTT.